The 21 T cell receptor beta chains listed next were all sequenced from one sample in a study of cytomegalovirus exposure and HLA in healthy donors. PCR was performed using 60 Vbeta and 13 Jbeta primers. Produced via immunoSEQ multiplex PCR; TCRdb's table is partial and in-frame only. The sample shows about 94,000 clones, about four fifths of them seen only once. Material for sequencing was PBMCs. The receptors stem from a woman in her thirties or forties in good health and CMV-seronegative.

The CDR3 DNA is TGTGCTAGTGGACCATTCAGGTGGTACGAGCAGTACTTC. Amino acid sequence: CASGPFRWYEQYF. V gene TRBV12-5 combines with J gene TRBJ2-7; D not certain. The V and J ends lost 6 bases and 4 bases respectively, with 13 bases between them. This CDR3 is built from 13 residues. Germline lookup yields CDR1 LGHNT and CDR2 FRNRAP.

The chain is built from TRBV7-2 and TRBJ1-1; the match to TRBD1 covers 8 bases. This CDR3 has 18 residues. Trimming cost V 3 bases and J 0 bases; bases outside gene matches: 12. Germline loops: CDR1 SGHTA, CDR2 FQGNSA. The CDR3 is CASSFHFGQGWMNTEAFF. The DNA for the CDR3 is TGTGCCAGCAGCTTCCACTTCGGACAGGGCTGGATGAACACTGAAGCTTTCTTT.

This clone has a handful of counts. The rearrangement joins TRBV6-1 to TRBJ1-4; the D gene is possibly TRBD1 (6 bases). The germline CDR1 and CDR2 sequences are MNHNS and SASEGT. Trimming removed 7 bases from V and 8 bases from J, with 14 bases in between. The CDR3 is 13 amino acids. The CDR3 here is CASKDSLSEKLFF. The CDR3 region has the DNA TGTGCCAGCAAGGACAGTTTAAGCGAAAAACTGTTTTTT.

This clone was observed a single time. The chain recombines TRBV7-3 with TRBJ1-1; D remains unclear. Germline V gene sequence: CDR1 SGHTA, CDR2 FQGTGA. V lost 3 bases and J 1 base, leaving 6 bases between the germline ends. There are 13 residues in the CDR3. The CDR3 DNA is TGTGCCAGCAGCTTTGCGGGGAACACTGAAGCTTTCTTT. Translating it yields CASSFAGNTEAFF.

The count of this clone is one. The rearrangement joins TRBV6-1 to TRBJ1-1; tentatively, D is TRBD1 (6 bases). This CDR3 contains 11 residues. CDR1 is MNHNS and CDR2 is SASEGT in the germline V gene. The V end lost 7 bases, the J end lost 4 bases, and 7 bases lay between the germline ends. This chain's CDR3 is CASTRGTEAFF. The CDR3 region has the DNA TGTGCCAGCACCAGGGGCACTGAAGCTTTCTTT.

Worth noting for this clone: Germline is not matched at one junction end, which may reflect a read error. The V call is TRBV7-8, the J call TRBJ2-5; D possibly corresponds to TRBD2 (5 bases). Looked up from germline, CDR1 is SGHVS and CDR2 is FQNEAQ. The length of the CDR3 is 19 residues. CDR3: CARSVRWFQRSASGETQYF. DNA for the CDR3: TGTGCCCGCAGCGTTAGGTGGTTTCAGCGAAGCGCCTCGGGGGAGACCCAGTACTTC.

On this clone: Germline and junction disagree at one end, which may indicate a read error. The chain recombines TRBV18 with TRBJ1-2; maybe TRBD1 (5 bases). The CDR3 consists of 11 residues. Per the germline V gene, CDR1 is KGHSH and CDR2 is LQKENI. DNA for the CDR3: TGTGCCAGCTCCGGAGGGACTCCTATCCTCTTC. Amino acids: CASSGGTPILF.

In its sample, this clone was seen a few times. The gene calls are TRBV27 and TRBJ2-7; 8 bases are shared with TRBD2. The germline V gene encodes CDR1 MNHEY and CDR2 SMNVEV (reference sequence). The CDR3 has 15 amino acids. With 5 bases clipped from V and 5 bases from J, the junction kept 11 bases outside the gene matches. Here the CDR3 reads CASSPWTSSRHEQYF. CDR3 coding DNA: TGTGCCAGCAGTCCATGGACTAGCAGCCGGCACGAGCAGTACTTC.

This clone was seen a handful of times. The CDR3 nucleotides are TGCGCCAGCAGCTTGCAATCCCAGGGGGCTGGTTTAGCTTTCTTT. Encoded protein: CASSLQSQGAGLAFF. The rearrangement links TRBV5-1 to TRBJ1-1, with 8 bases identical to TRBD1. With V trimmed by 1 base and J by 10 bases, 12 bases remained unmatched. Germline-derived CDR1 and CDR2 are SGHRS and YFSETQ. This CDR3 is built from 15 residues. Together with reference TRBV5-1 and TRBJ1-1, the CDR3 gives the full variable domain: KAGVTQTPRYLIKTRGQQVTLSCSPISGHRSVSWYQQTPGQGLQFLFEYFSETQRNKGNFPGRFSGRQFSNSRSEMNVSTLELGDSALYLCASSLQSQGAGLAFFGQGTRLTVV.

This chain joins TRBV7-3 and TRBJ1-1; D remains ambiguous. This CDR3 contains 13 residues. V was trimmed by 4 bases and J by 6 bases, leaving 12 bases between them. Germline-derived CDR1 and CDR2 are SGHTA and FQGTGA. This CDR3 reads CASSSPGISEAFF. As DNA, the CDR3 is TGTGCCAGCAGCTCCCCCGGGATCTCTGAAGCTTTCTTT.

This sequence joins TRBV19 and TRBJ1-1, with D unclear. There are 15 residues in the CDR3. Germline CDR1 reads LNHDA; CDR2 reads SQIVND (reference sequence). Deletions cut 8 bases from V and 0 bases from J, with 16 bases between. The CDR3 region has the DNA TGTGCCAGTTCTCTAAGTGGGCCCCTGAACACTGAAGCTTTCTTT. This gives the protein CASSLSGPLNTEAFF.

The chain couples TRBV11-2 to TRBJ2-3, with a possible D match to TRBD2 (7 bases). V was trimmed by 5 bases and J by 8 bases, leaving 17 bases between them. From germline, CDR1 is SGHAT and CDR2 FQNNGV. CDR3 length equals 14 residues. The CDR3 sequence is CASSPRGARGTQYF. The DNA of the CDR3 is TGTGCCAGCAGCCCTCGGGGGGCCAGGGGTACGCAGTATTTT.

The chain combines TRBV29-1 with TRBJ2-6, with TRBD1 as a possible D gene (6 bases). The germline gives CDR1 SQVTM, CDR2 ANQGSEA. The CDR3 loop spans 14 amino acids. The V and J ends lost 6 bases and 4 bases respectively, with 13 bases between them. The CDR3 here is CSVGAGDGANVLTF. The CDR3, as DNA: TGCAGCGTGGGGGCGGGCGACGGGGCCAACGTCCTGACTTTC.

J is TRBJ1-4 and V is TRBV5-1; 7 positions agree with TRBD1. This CDR3 is 16 amino acids long. V lost 4 bases to trimming and J lost 4 bases; unmatched junction nucleotides: 10. In germline, CDR1 is SGHRS, CDR2 YFSETQ. The CDR3 reads CASSITGVGRNEKLFF. The CDR3 DNA reads as TGCGCCAGCAGCATCACAGGGGTCGGCCGTAATGAAAAACTGTTTTTT.

J is TRBJ1-5 and V is TRBV10-2, with no clear D. CDR1 WSHSY and CDR2 SAAADI come from the germline V gene. V shed 4 bases and J shed 3 bases, with 16 bases lying between them. This CDR3 comprises 16 residues. CDR3 protein: CASSAFAEGDNQPQHF. The CDR3, as DNA: TGCGCCAGCAGTGCGTTCGCGGAAGGTGACAATCAGCCCCAGCATTTT.

V and J are TRBV6-5 and TRBJ1-2; 7 bases agree with TRBD1. Germline V gives CDR1 MNHEY, CDR2 SVGAGI. V lost 6 bases to trimming and J lost 8 bases; unmatched junction nucleotides: 12. The CDR3 runs to 14 residues. The CDR3 bases are TGTGCCAGCAGGGAAACAGGGGCACCCTCAGGCTACACCTTC. Translated, it gives CASRETGAPSGYTF.

The V and J genes are TRBV15 and TRBJ2-7, with 8 bases fitting TRBD2. With V trimmed by 1 base and J by 2 bases, 1 base remained unmatched. Germline CDR1 and CDR2: LNHNV and YYDKDF (reference sequence). The CDR3 contains 14 residues. The CDR3 loop is CATSRVRGAYEQYF. DNA for the CDR3: TGTGCCACCAGCAGAGTGCGGGGGGCCTACGAGCAGTACTTC.

The DNA for the CDR3 is TGTGCCAGCCGGCGGGCCATTCTCTCCTACGAGCAGTACTTC. Amino acid sequence: CASRRAILSYEQYF. V and J are TRBV6-5 and TRBJ2-7; perhaps TRBD2 as D (5 bases). The length of the CDR3 is 14 residues. The germline CDR1 and CDR2 sequences are MNHEY and SVGAGI. Trimming took 8 bases from V and 0 from J, leaving 14 bases between them.

The CDR3 DNA reads as TGTGCCAGCAGTTACTCTTCCGCAGGAGGCACTTCACCCCTCCACTTT. This codes for CASSYSSAGGTSPLHF. The chain joins TRBV6-5 to TRBJ1-6; no reliable D call. CDR3 length: 16 amino acids. CDR1 and CDR2 (germline): MNHEY, SVGAGI. V gave up 0 bases and J gave up 9 bases, with 15 bases separating them.

The gene calls are TRBV23-1 and TRBJ1-5, with 10 bases that match TRBD1. TRBV23-1 is an open reading frame whose function is uncertain. The J segment lost 5 bases and the V segment lost 4 bases, leaving 14 bases of the junction unmatched. This CDR3 is built from 18 residues. This CDR3 reads CASSLNSSGTGVDQPQHF. The CDR3 DNA reads as TGCGCCAGCAGTCTCAATTCTTCCGGGACAGGGGTGGATCAGCCCCAGCATTTT.

CDR3 DNA sequence: TGTGCCAGCAGCTTCAGGGAGGACACTGAAGCTTTCTTT. Its protein is CASSFREDTEAFF. The V and J genes are TRBV7-9 and TRBJ1-1; possible D gene TRBD1, 5 bases. CDR3 length equals 13 residues. Germline lookup yields CDR1 SEHNR and CDR2 FQNEAQ (reference sequence). V was pared by 3 bases and J by 3 bases, with 8 bases between.